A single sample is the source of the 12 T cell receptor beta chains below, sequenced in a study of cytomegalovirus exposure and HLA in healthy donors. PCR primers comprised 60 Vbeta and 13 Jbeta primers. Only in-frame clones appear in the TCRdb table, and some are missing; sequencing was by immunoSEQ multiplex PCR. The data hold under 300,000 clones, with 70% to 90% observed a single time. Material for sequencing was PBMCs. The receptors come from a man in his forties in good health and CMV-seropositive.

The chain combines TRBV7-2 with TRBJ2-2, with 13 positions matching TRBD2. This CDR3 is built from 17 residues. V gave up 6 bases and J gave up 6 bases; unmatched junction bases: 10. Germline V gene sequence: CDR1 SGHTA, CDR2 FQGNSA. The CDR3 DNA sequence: TGTGCCAGCAGTTTCATCTCACTAGCGGGAGGGGCCGGGGAGCTGTTTTTT. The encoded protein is CASSFISLAGGAGELFF.

The CDR3 nucleotides are TGTGCCAGCAGCTTAGCTGGTCCCGCCAGGGGGCACGAGCAGTACTTC. Translated, it gives CASSLAGPARGHEQYF. The chain combines TRBV7-3 with TRBJ2-7, with 8 bases matching TRBD1. The germline gives CDR1 SGHTA, CDR2 FQGTGA. The CDR3 spans 16 residues. The ends lost 2 bases at V and 5 bases at J; junction bases unmatched: 11.

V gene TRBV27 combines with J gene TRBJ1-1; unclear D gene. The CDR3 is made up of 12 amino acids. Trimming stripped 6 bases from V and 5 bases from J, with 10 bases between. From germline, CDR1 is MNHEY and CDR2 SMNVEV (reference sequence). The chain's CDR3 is CASSSRGTEAFF. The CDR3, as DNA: TGTGCCAGCAGCTCTCGAGGGACTGAAGCTTTCTTT.

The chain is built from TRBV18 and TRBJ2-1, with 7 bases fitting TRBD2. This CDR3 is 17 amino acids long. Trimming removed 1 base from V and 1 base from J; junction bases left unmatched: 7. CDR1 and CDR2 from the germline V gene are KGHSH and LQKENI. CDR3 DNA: TGTGCCAGCTCACCACTCAGCGGGAAAGGGTCCTACAATGAGCAGTTCTTC. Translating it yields CASSPLSGKGSYNEQFF. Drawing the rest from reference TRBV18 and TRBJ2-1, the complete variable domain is NAGVMQNPRHLVRRRGQEARLRCSPMKGHSHVYWYRQLPEEGLKFMVYLQKENIIDESGMPKERFSAEFPKEGPSILRIQQVVRGDSAAYFCASSPLSGKGSYNEQFFGPGTRLTVL.

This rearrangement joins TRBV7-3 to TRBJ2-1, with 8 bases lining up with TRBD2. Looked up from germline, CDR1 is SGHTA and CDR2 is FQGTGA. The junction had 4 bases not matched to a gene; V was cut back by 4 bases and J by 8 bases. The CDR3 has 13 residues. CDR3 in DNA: TGTGCCAGCAGCTCGGGACTAGGCGATGAGCAGTTCTTC. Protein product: CASSSGLGDEQFF.

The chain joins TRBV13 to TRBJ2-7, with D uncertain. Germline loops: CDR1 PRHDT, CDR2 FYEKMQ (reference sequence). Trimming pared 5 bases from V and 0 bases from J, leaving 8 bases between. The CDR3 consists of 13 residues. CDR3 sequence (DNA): TGTGCCAGCAGCCAAACAGCCTCCTACGAGCAGTACTTC. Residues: CASSQTASYEQYF.

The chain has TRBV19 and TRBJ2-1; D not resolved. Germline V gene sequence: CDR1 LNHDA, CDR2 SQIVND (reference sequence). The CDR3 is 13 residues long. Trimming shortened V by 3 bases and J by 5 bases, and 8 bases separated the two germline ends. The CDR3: CASSIVVHNEQFF. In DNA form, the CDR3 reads TGTGCCAGTAGTATCGTTGTTCACAATGAGCAGTTCTTC. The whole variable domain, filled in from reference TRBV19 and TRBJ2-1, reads DGGITQSPKYLFRKEGQNVTLSCEQNLNHDAMYWYRQDPGQGLRLIYYSQIVNDFQKGDIAEGYSVSREKKESFPLTVTSAQKNPTAFYLCASSIVVHNEQFFGPGTRLTVL.

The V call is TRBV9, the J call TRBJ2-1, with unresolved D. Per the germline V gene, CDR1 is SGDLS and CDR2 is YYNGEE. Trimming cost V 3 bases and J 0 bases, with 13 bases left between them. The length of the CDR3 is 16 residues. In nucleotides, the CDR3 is TGTGCCAGCAGCGCCCCCGAGACAAGCTCCTACAATGAGCAGTTCTTC. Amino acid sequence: CASSAPETSSYNEQFF.

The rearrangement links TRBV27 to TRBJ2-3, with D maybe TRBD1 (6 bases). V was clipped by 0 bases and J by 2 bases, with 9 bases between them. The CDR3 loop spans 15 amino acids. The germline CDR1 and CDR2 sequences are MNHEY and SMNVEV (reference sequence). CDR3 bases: TGTGCCAGCAGTTTATCACAGGGATACACAGATACGCAGTATTTT. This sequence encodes CASSLSQGYTDTQYF.

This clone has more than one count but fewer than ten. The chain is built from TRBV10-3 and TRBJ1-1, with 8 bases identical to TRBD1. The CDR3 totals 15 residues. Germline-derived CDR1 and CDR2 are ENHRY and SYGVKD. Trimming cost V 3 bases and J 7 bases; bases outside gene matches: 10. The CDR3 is CAISDLGQGVREAFF. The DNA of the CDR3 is TGTGCCATCAGTGACTTAGGACAGGGTGTTCGTGAAGCTTTCTTT.

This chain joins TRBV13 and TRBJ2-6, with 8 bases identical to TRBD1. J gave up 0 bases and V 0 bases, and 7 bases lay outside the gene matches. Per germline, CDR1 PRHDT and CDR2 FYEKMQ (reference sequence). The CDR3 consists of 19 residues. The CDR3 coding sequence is TGTGCCAGCAGCTTAGGCCTTGGACAGGGTGGCTCTGGGGCCAACGTCCTGACTTTC. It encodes CASSLGLGQGGSGANVLTF.

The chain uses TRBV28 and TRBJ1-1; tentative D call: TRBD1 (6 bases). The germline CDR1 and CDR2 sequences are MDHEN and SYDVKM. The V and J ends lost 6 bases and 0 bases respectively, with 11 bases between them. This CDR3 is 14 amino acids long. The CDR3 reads CASRDSHLNTEAFF. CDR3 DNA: TGTGCCAGCAGGGACAGCCACTTGAACACTGAAGCTTTCTTT.